The 2 T cell receptor beta chains presented below share a single source sample, sequenced in a study of blood T cell repertoires in COVID-19. Repertoires were generated with immunoSEQ multiplex PCR, while TCRdb's copy carries only in-frame clones and drops some. This sample yields about 170,000 clones, of which about 90% are seen a single time; 0.95% to 1.5% belongs to the top ten. Sequencing input: PBMCs or T cells enriched from blood (not recorded which). These receptors all come from a human donor with acute COVID-19. The donor label of this sample is uncertain.

This clone was picked up one time. The chain is built from TRBV27 and TRBJ2-7; D might be TRBD1 (6 bases). CDR1 MNHEY and CDR2 SMNVEV come from the germline V gene (reference sequence). This CDR3 has 11 amino acids. V was pared by 5 bases and J by 4 bases, with 6 bases between. CDR3 in DNA: TGTGCCAGCAGTACAGGGTACGAGCAGTACTTC. Its translation: CASSTGYEQYF.

The rearrangement uses TRBV19 and TRBJ2-5; perhaps TRBD2 as D (5 bases). CDR1 LNHDA and CDR2 SQIVND come from the germline V gene (reference sequence). The CDR3 totals 14 residues. The germline V and J ends were trimmed by 5 bases and 1 base, with 11 bases remaining between them. The CDR3 coding sequence is TGTGCCAGTAGTCCTTCTAGCCTCCAAGAGACCCAGTACTTC. This codes for CASSPSSLQETQYF.